What follows are 30 T cell receptor beta chains derived from one specimen sequenced in a study of T cells in localized non-small cell lung cancer. TCRdb's table, derived via immunoSEQ multiplex PCR, lists solely in-frame clones and lacks some. The sample has 30,000 to 35,000 clones; roughly nine tenths are singletons. Sequenced material: peripheral blood, taken before any cancer treatment. The receptors derive from an older female donor with stage I lung adenocarcinoma.

This clone was counted a single time. This rearrangement joins TRBV18 to TRBJ1-1; D is perhaps TRBD1 (5 bases). This CDR3 has 14 residues. V gave up 0 bases and J gave up 4 bases, with 9 bases separating them. From germline, CDR1 is KGHSH and CDR2 LQKENI. CDR3 bases: TGTGCCAGCTCACCACCGTCGGGGGGCACTGAAGCTTTCTTT. This encodes CASSPPSGGTEAFF.

This clone was counted once. This rearrangement joins TRBV5-1 to TRBJ1-1; D ambiguous. V lost 3 bases to trimming and J lost 3 bases, with 9 bases between them. Per the germline V gene, CDR1 is SGHRS and CDR2 is YFSETQ. CDR3 length equals 13 residues. CDR3 sequence reads: CASSWGADTEAFF. The CDR3 bases are TGCGCCAGCAGCTGGGGTGCGGACACTGAAGCTTTCTTT.

This clone came up a few times. DNA for the CDR3: TGCGCCAGCTGCGAGCAGTACCAAGAGACCCAGTACTTC. This gives the protein CASCEQYQETQYF. V and J are TRBV5-1 and TRBJ2-5; no clear D gene. The CDR3 totals 13 residues. From germline, CDR1 is SGHRS and CDR2 YFSETQ. The ends were cut back, 7 bases at V and 0 bases at J, with 10 bases in the middle.

The chain carries TRBV29-1 and TRBJ2-5, with a weak D call TRBD1 (7 bases). Trimming pared 4 bases from V and 5 bases from J, leaving 17 bases between. This CDR3 spans 14 amino acids. CDR1 and CDR2 (germline): SQVTM, ANQGSEA. This chain's CDR3 is CSVVGTEGGETQYF. In DNA form, the CDR3 reads TGCAGCGTTGTGGGGACAGAGGGAGGTGAGACCCAGTACTTC.

The rearrangement uses TRBV20-1 and TRBJ1-1, with D unclear. Trimming took 3 bases from V and 3 from J, leaving 5 bases between them. Germline V gene sequence: CDR1 DFQATT, CDR2 SNEGSKA (reference sequence). This CDR3 spans 11 amino acids. The CDR3 sequence: CSASYHTEAFF. CDR3 bases: TGCAGTGCTAGCTACCACACTGAAGCTTTCTTT.

The chain uses TRBV7-9 and TRBJ2-7; 8 bases fit TRBD2. The CDR3 is 13 residues long. V gave up 4 bases and J gave up 3 bases; unmatched junction bases: 2. Per germline, CDR1 SEHNR and CDR2 FQNEAQ (reference sequence). The CDR3 loop reads CASSSGTSYEQYF. The CDR3 DNA sequence: TGTGCCAGCAGCTCCGGGACTAGCTACGAGCAGTACTTC.

The V call is TRBV18, the J call TRBJ2-2; D is undetermined. There are 13 residues in the CDR3. Trimming took 6 bases from V and 1 from J, leaving 6 bases between them. CDR1 KGHSH and CDR2 LQKENI come from the germline V gene. The CDR3 reads CASSQRNTGELFF. CDR3 sequence (DNA): TGTGCCAGCTCTCAAAGGAACACCGGGGAGCTGTTTTTT.

This chain uses TRBV11-2 with TRBJ2-3, with D uncertain. The germline V gene has CDR1 SGHAT and CDR2 FQNNGV. Between the trimmed V and J ends, which lost 0 bases and 9 bases, there was a span of 16 bases. CDR3 length: 15 amino acids. The CDR3 DNA follows: TGTGCCAGCAGCTTAGATCGGTTTCTCCGAGAGACGCAGTATTTT. Protein sequence: CASSLDRFLRETQYF.

The chain couples TRBV5-6 to TRBJ2-1, with 7 bases matching TRBD2. CDR1 is SGHDT and CDR2 is YYEEEE in the germline V gene. The junction had 2 bases not matched to a gene; V was cut back by 3 bases and J by 8 bases. The CDR3 spans 12 residues. CDR3 amino acids: CASSYTSDEQFF. CDR3 DNA: TGTGCCAGCAGCTATACTAGCGATGAGCAGTTCTTC.

V usage is TRBV10-3 and J usage is TRBJ2-3; 10 bases align to TRBD2. Germline CDR1 ENHRY, CDR2 SYGVKD. CDR3 size: 15 residues. J gave up 7 bases and V 10 bases, and 14 bases lay outside the gene matches. The CDR3 loop reads CATDLGASGRYTQYF. Here the CDR3 DNA reads TGTGCCACCGACCTGGGGGCTAGCGGGAGATATACGCAGTATTTT.

The chain recombines TRBV7-2 with TRBJ1-1; TRBD1 matches 7 bases. The CDR3 spans 13 residues. The junction had 6 bases not matched to a gene; V was cut back by 5 bases and J by 6 bases. The germline V gene encodes CDR1 SGHTA and CDR2 FQGNSA. The CDR3 loop is CASSQTGSPEAFF. The CDR3 DNA is TGTGCCAGCAGCCAGACAGGGAGCCCTGAAGCTTTCTTT.

This rearrangement joins TRBV5-1 to TRBJ2-1, with 10 bases fitting TRBD1. Germline V gives CDR1 SGHRS, CDR2 YFSETQ. The V and J ends lost 5 bases and 4 bases, in that order; junction bases with no gene match: 3. This CDR3 region has 14 residues. The CDR3 here is CASRAGQGYNEQFF. DNA for the CDR3: TGCGCCAGCAGGGCGGGACAGGGGTACAATGAGCAGTTCTTC.

Details on this clone: The junction and the germline gene differ at one end; a read error may be behind it. The rearrangement links TRBV5-1 to TRBJ2-5; 9 bases map to TRBD1. The CDR3 runs 16 residues. CDR1 is SGHRS and CDR2 is YFSETQ in the germline V gene. CDR3 sequence: CASTLSGTGIQETQYF. As DNA, the CDR3 is TGCGCCAGCACCTTGTCCGGGACAGGGATCCAAGAGACCCAGTACTTC.

The chain has TRBV9 and TRBJ2-2; 13 bases are shared with TRBD2. The CDR3 runs to 16 residues. CDR1 SGDLS and CDR2 YYNGEE come from the germline V gene. Germline trimming cut 3 bases from V and 4 bases from J; bases unmatched to any gene: 3. In nucleotides, the CDR3 is TGTGCCAGCAGCGAGGGGACTAGCGGGGTCACCGGGGAGCTGTTTTTT. It translates to CASSEGTSGVTGELFF.

This chain connects TRBV5-4 to TRBJ1-1, with D possibly matching TRBD1 (6 bases). The CDR3 covers 13 residues. V was shortened by 6 bases and J by 5 bases, with 14 bases between the two germline ends. Germline lookup yields CDR1 SGHNT and CDR2 YYREEE (reference sequence). The CDR3 here is CASKIGGSTEAFF. Here the CDR3 DNA reads TGTGCCAGCAAAATCGGGGGCAGTACTGAAGCTTTCTTT. Supplemented by reference TRBV5-4 and TRBJ1-1, the full variable domain reads ETGVTQSPTHLIKTRGQQVTLRCSSQSGHNTVSWYQQALGQGPQFIFQYYREEENGRGNFPPRFSGLQFPNYSSELNVNALELDDSALYLCASKIGGSTEAFFGQGTRLTVV.

This rearrangement joins TRBV2 to TRBJ1-1; D might be TRBD1 (6 bases). V was clipped by 1 base and J by 8 bases, with 11 bases between them. This CDR3 is built from 13 residues. CDR1 is SNHLY, CDR2 FYNNEI, per germline. CDR3 sequence (DNA): TGTGCCAGCAGTGAAGGTGTAGGGACAGAAGCTTTCTTT. This codes for CASSEGVGTEAFF.

J is TRBJ1-5 and V is TRBV18, with a tentative D call TRBD1 (6 bases). Germline V gene data show CDR1 as KGHSH and CDR2 as LQKENI. V dropped 2 bases and J dropped 5 bases, with 16 bases sitting between them. The CDR3 extends over 16 amino acids. Here the CDR3 DNA reads TGTGCCAGCTCACCAACGGGGGGCAGGGGCCATCAGCCCCAGCATTTT. It yields the protein CASSPTGGRGHQPQHF.

The chain uses TRBV7-8 and TRBJ2-7; D might be TRBD1 (5 bases). Germline V gene data show CDR1 as SGHVS and CDR2 as FQNEAQ. The V end lost 3 bases, the J end lost 4 bases, and 13 bases lay between the germline ends. The CDR3 consists of 14 residues. The CDR3 bases are TGTGCCAGCAGCTTGGCCCAGGGAATATACGAGCAGTACTTC. It specifies CASSLAQGIYEQYF. The whole variable domain, remainder taken from reference TRBV7-8 and TRBJ2-7, is GAGVSQSPRYKVAKRGQDVALRCDPISGHVSLFWYQQALGQGPEFLTYFQNEAQLDKSGLPSDRFFAERPEGSVSTLKIQRTQQEDSAVYLCASSLAQGIYEQYFGPGTRLTVT.

The chain links TRBV7-3 to TRBJ2-7, with TRBD2 identical over 8 bases. CDR1 SGHTA and CDR2 FQGTGA come from the germline V gene. V shed 5 bases and J 3 bases; nucleotides not matched to a gene: 12. CDR3 size: 16 residues. The CDR3 sequence: CASSPSGTRSIYEQYF. The CDR3 coding sequence is TGTGCCAGCAGCCCCTCCGGGACTAGGTCAATCTACGAGCAGTACTTC.

As for this clone: A read error may account for a junction end that differs from germline. The chain joins TRBV28 to TRBJ2-5; 12 nucleotides line up with TRBD2. CDR3 size: 16 residues. Germline assignment: CDR1 MDHEN and CDR2 SYDVKM. CDR3 region: CASSTRLAGDQETQYF. CDR3 nucleotide sequence: TGTGCCAGCAGTACCCGACTAGCGGGAGACCAGGAGACCCAGTACTTC. The variable domain in full, with the rest retrieved from reference TRBV28 and TRBJ2-5, is DVKVTQSSRYLVKRTGEKVFLECVQDMDHENMFWYRQDPGLGLRLIYFSYDVKMKEKGDIPEGYSVSREKKERFSLILESASTNQTSMYLCASSTRLAGDQETQYFGPGTRLLVL.

The chain links TRBV5-1 to TRBJ2-7; TRBD1 agrees at 7 bases. In germline, CDR1 is SGHRS, CDR2 YFSETQ. Unmatched junction bases numbered 6, after V lost 3 bases and J lost 6 bases. CDR3 length: 13 amino acids. CDR3 DNA sequence: TGCGCCAGCAGCTGGGAAGGGACAGTCGAGCAGTACTTC. Translating gives CASSWEGTVEQYF.

The V call is TRBV5-1, the J call TRBJ2-7; 7 nucleotides align to TRBD1. The CDR3 is made up of 15 amino acids. The V and J ends lost 5 bases and 4 bases, in that order; junction bases with no gene match: 12. Germline V gene lookup returns CDR1 SGHRS and CDR2 YFSETQ. The DNA for the CDR3 is TGCGCCAGCAGATCCGGGACAGCAAGGGGATACGAGCAGTACTTC. It yields the protein CASRSGTARGYEQYF.

The rearrangement uses TRBV14 and TRBJ1-2, with a possible D match to TRBD1 (5 bases). This CDR3 has 12 residues. Germline V gives CDR1 SGHDN, CDR2 FVKESK. Trimming removed 2 bases from V and 14 bases from J, with 15 bases in between. The CDR3 loop reads CASSQNRDPSTF. CDR3 nucleotides: TGTGCCAGCAGCCAAAACCGGGACCCCAGTACCTTC.

In its sample, this clone was seen once. The genes are TRBV28 and TRBJ2-7, with 13 bases lining up with TRBD2. The junction had 9 bases not matched to a gene; V was cut back by 4 bases and J by 12 bases. The CDR3 has 14 amino acids. Germline CDR1 MDHEN, CDR2 SYDVKM. The CDR3 bases are TGTGCCAGCAGTTCCAACGGACTAGCGGGGGAACGGTACTTC. Protein sequence: CASSSNGLAGERYF.

This clone is a singleton in its sample. The V call is TRBV14, the J call TRBJ2-1; D ambiguous. The CDR3 sequence is 15 residues long. Germline lookup yields CDR1 SGHDN and CDR2 FVKESK. Deletions cut 0 bases from V and 3 bases from J, with 9 bases between. CDR3 DNA sequence: TGTGCCAGCAGCCAAGATGACCGGTACTACAATGAGCAGTTCTTC. It codes for CASSQDDRYYNEQFF.

This clone was seen a handful of times. The chain carries TRBV2 and TRBJ1-2; tentative D call: TRBD1 (5 bases). Germline V lookup: CDR1 SNHLY, CDR2 FYNNEI. Trimming shortened V by 4 bases and J by 4 bases, and 10 bases separated the two germline ends. This CDR3 is 13 amino acids long. The CDR3 loop reads CASSVRGFYGYTF. As DNA, the CDR3 is TGTGCCAGCAGTGTTAGGGGATTCTATGGCTACACCTTC.

This chain joins TRBV19 and TRBJ2-5; TRBD2 matches at 12 bases. After removal of 6 bases from V and 3 bases from J, the junction contained 2 bases not matched to a gene. Looked up from germline, CDR1 is LNHDA and CDR2 is SQIVND (reference sequence). The CDR3 has 14 residues. CDR3 region: CASSRLAGEETQYF. CDR3 nucleotides: TGTGCCAGTAGCCGACTAGCGGGGGAAGAGACCCAGTACTTC.

This clone was observed a single time. The chain uses TRBV9 and TRBJ1-2, with D maybe TRBD1 (5 bases). CDR1 SGDLS and CDR2 YYNGEE come from the germline V gene. V was pared by 5 bases and J by 1 base, with 15 bases between. This CDR3 is built from 15 residues. The CDR3 coding sequence is TGTGCCAGCAGTGCAACGGGAGGGGTTAACTATGGCTACACCTTC. Encoded protein: CASSATGGVNYGYTF.

The chain combines TRBV27 with TRBJ2-7; D perhaps matches TRBD2 (5 bases). V was pared by 8 bases and J by 0 bases, with 11 bases between. Germline lookup yields CDR1 MNHEY and CDR2 SMNVEV (reference sequence). This CDR3 is 13 amino acids long. CDR3 region: CASRGSASYEQYF. In DNA form, the CDR3 reads TGTGCCAGCCGAGGGTCAGCCTCCTACGAGCAGTACTTC.

This clone was found once. The V gene is TRBV5-6, the J gene TRBJ1-1, with D uncertain. The V end was cut by 4 bases, the J end by 3 bases, with 16 bases between. The CDR3 length is 15 residues. Germline loops: CDR1 SGHDT, CDR2 YYEEEE. The CDR3 sequence: CASSPNTLGYTEAFF. In DNA, the CDR3 is TGTGCCAGCAGCCCCAACACCCTCGGGTACACTGAAGCTTTCTTT.